The 32 T cell receptor beta chains listed next were all sequenced from one sample in a study of T cell changes during pregnancy in multiple sclerosis (dated by TCRdb to between 2019 and 2020). Library preparation used the immunoSEQ multiplex PCR assay. In its TCRdb copy, this immuneACCESS table keeps in-frame sequences only and misses some clones. Where compared with another copy, unresolved V genes explain less than half of these, and the others have no known cause. The sample table records about 35,000 clones; about 91% of these occur just once. Clones ranked in the top ten supply around 3% of the sample. Sequencing was performed on CD4+ T cells from peripheral blood mononuclear cells, taken in the third trimester of pregnancy. These receptor sequences come from a female donor in good health, enrolled as a control in a pregnancy study.

This clone occurred once. This chain joins TRBV5-4 and TRBJ2-7; TRBD2 aligns across 9 bases. V shed 4 bases and J 0 bases; nucleotides not matched to a gene: 8. Germline loops: CDR1 SGHNT, CDR2 YYREEE (reference sequence). This CDR3 is 16 amino acids long. The CDR3 DNA is TGTGCCAGCAGCCCGGCGGGGGGGGACAGCTCCTACGAGCAGTACTTC. Its protein product is CASSPAGGDSSYEQYF.

V and J are TRBV29-1 and TRBJ1-2; TRBD1 aligns across 9 bases. In germline, CDR1 is SQVTM, CDR2 ANQGSEA. With 7 bases clipped from V and 5 bases from J, the junction kept 8 bases outside the gene matches. This CDR3 has 13 residues. CDR3 loop: CSARDRVEYGYTF. In DNA, the CDR3 is TGCAGCGCCCGGGACAGGGTGGAGTATGGCTACACCTTC.

The V and J genes are TRBV7-2 and TRBJ1-3; D is undetermined. Germline V gene sequence: CDR1 SGHTA, CDR2 FQGNSA. The CDR3 spans 15 residues. V was clipped by 0 bases and J by 0 bases, with 6 bases between them. The CDR3 nucleotides are TGTGCCAGCAGCTTAGCGGCCAGCTCTGGAAACACCATATATTTT. Its protein is CASSLAASSGNTIYF. Drawing the rest from reference TRBV7-2 and TRBJ1-3, the complete variable domain is GAGVSQSPSNKVTEKGKDVELRCDPISGHTALYWYRQSLGQGLEFLIYFQGNSAPDKSGLPSDRFSAERTGGSVSTLTIQRTQQEDSAVYLCASSLAASSGNTIYFGEGSWLTVV.

The CDR3 coding sequence is TGTGCCAGCAGTTTATTGCAGGGGGACCGTAATGGCTACACCTTC. Protein product: CASSLLQGDRNGYTF. This chain links TRBV28 with TRBJ1-2; TRBD1 matches at 7 bases. This CDR3 spans 15 amino acids. The trim removed 1 base at V and 6 bases at J, leaving 8 bases unmatched. CDR1 and CDR2 from the germline V gene are MDHEN and SYDVKM.

The chain joins TRBV7-2 to TRBJ2-7; 11 positions match TRBD2. This CDR3 has 15 residues. Germline V gene data show CDR1 as SGHTA and CDR2 as FQGNSA. With 5 bases clipped from V and 7 bases from J, the junction kept 10 bases outside the gene matches. The DNA for the CDR3 is TGTGCCAGCAGCCCTCTAGCGGGAGGATCGGGGGAGCAGTACTTC. Encoded protein: CASSPLAGGSGEQYF.

The chain couples TRBV11-2 to TRBJ2-4, with TRBD1 as a possible D gene (7 bases). Germline loops: CDR1 SGHAT, CDR2 FQNNGV. The length of the CDR3 is 13 residues. Trimming shortened V by 5 bases and J by 9 bases, and 14 bases separated the two germline ends. In nucleotides, the CDR3 is TGTGCCAGCAGCACCGGGACAGCGGGCATTCAGTACTTC. Its protein is CASSTGTAGIQYF.

In its sample, this clone was seen a few times. J is TRBJ1-2 and V is TRBV28, with a possible D match to TRBD1 (6 bases). V was shortened by 7 bases and J by 5 bases, with 14 bases between the two germline ends. From germline, CDR1 is MDHEN and CDR2 SYDVKM. The CDR3 loop spans 13 amino acids. The CDR3 region has the DNA TGTGCCAGCATCGATAACAGGGTTTATGGCTACACCTTC. Amino acids: CASIDNRVYGYTF.

This chain links TRBV9 with TRBJ2-6; TRBD1 agrees at 7 bases. V shed 3 bases, J shed 0 bases, and the junction held 9 bases outside the gene matches. This CDR3 is built from 18 residues. Per germline, CDR1 SGDLS and CDR2 YYNGEE. For the CDR3, the DNA is TGTGCCAGCAGCGGACCCCGGACAGGTGACTCTGGGGCCAACGTCCTGACTTTC. Its protein product is CASSGPRTGDSGANVLTF.

J is TRBJ2-7 and V is TRBV4-1; a weak D match, TRBD2 (5 bases). In germline, CDR1 is MGHRA, CDR2 YSYEKL. V shed 5 bases and J shed 6 bases, with 17 bases lying between them. The CDR3 totals 14 residues. CDR3 sequence reads: CASSEYSSSGEQYF. The CDR3 DNA reads as TGCGCCAGCAGCGAGTATTCTAGCTCGGGCGAGCAGTACTTC.

This rearrangement joins TRBV7-6 to TRBJ2-7; perhaps TRBD1 as D (6 bases). Trimming removed 3 bases at V and 7 bases at J, with 13 bases between. The CDR3 totals 13 residues. Germline-derived CDR1 and CDR2 are SGHVS and FNYEAQ. The CDR3, as DNA: TGTGCCAGCAGCTTTTCAGGGGTAGGGGAGCAGTACTTC. Residues: CASSFSGVGEQYF.

J is TRBJ2-5 and V is TRBV7-9; 11 bases are shared with TRBD2. Germline trimming cut 5 bases from V and 4 bases from J; bases unmatched to any gene: 6. The CDR3 spans 15 residues. Germline CDR1 reads SEHNR; CDR2 reads FQNEAQ (reference sequence). The CDR3 DNA is TGTGCCAGCAGCCAGATAGCGGGAGGGGGAGAGACCCAGTACTTC. Amino acid sequence: CASSQIAGGGETQYF. The full variable domain, with the rest looked up from reference TRBV7-9 and TRBJ2-5, is DTGVSQNPRHKITKRGQNVTFRCDPISEHNRLYWYRQTLGQGPEFLTYFQNEAQLEKSRLLSDRFSAERPKGSFSTLEIQRTEQGDSAMYLCASSQIAGGGETQYFGPGTRLLVL.

This rearrangement joins TRBV6-6 to TRBJ2-7, with D perhaps matching TRBD1 (6 bases). V was cut by 2 bases and J by 4 bases, with 9 bases left in between. The CDR3 sequence is 13 residues long. Germline lookup yields CDR1 MNHNY and CDR2 SVGAGI (reference sequence). The CDR3 sequence is CASSYRDIYEQYF. CDR3 DNA: TGTGCCAGCAGTTACCGGGACATATACGAGCAGTACTTC.

The chain carries TRBV18 and TRBJ1-3; 7 bases are shared with TRBD1. Germline-derived CDR1 and CDR2 are KGHSH and LQKENI. CDR3 length: 15 residues. After removal of 3 bases from V and 0 bases from J, the junction contained 2 bases not matched to a gene. CDR3 sequence: CASSPQGGSGNTIYF. CDR3 in DNA: TGTGCCAGCTCACCGCAGGGGGGCTCTGGAAACACCATATATTTT.

The V and J genes are TRBV2 and TRBJ2-1, with D perhaps TRBD2 (5 bases). The CDR3 contains 14 residues. CDR1 and CDR2 from the germline V gene are SNHLY and FYNNEI. The V end was cut by 6 bases, the J end by 6 bases, with 15 bases between. The CDR3 loop is CASRLEVNLNEQFF. The CDR3 coding sequence is TGTGCCAGCAGGTTGGAGGTTAATCTCAATGAGCAGTTCTTC.

The chain links TRBV28 to TRBJ2-3, with 9 bases fitting TRBD2. In germline, CDR1 is MDHEN, CDR2 SYDVKM. The CDR3 is 16 residues long. Trimming cost V 7 bases and J 7 bases; bases outside gene matches: 15. Here the CDR3 reads CASITTSGDISNTQYF. Written as DNA, the CDR3 is TGTGCCAGCATTACGACTAGCGGCGATATATCCAATACGCAGTATTTT.

CDR3: CASSPSKGGQGRNQPQHF. CDR3 nucleotides: TGTGCCAGCAGTCCTTCAAAGGGGGGACAGGGCCGCAATCAGCCCCAGCATTTT. V usage is TRBV28 and J usage is TRBJ1-5; 9 bases are shared with TRBD1. Germline-derived CDR1 and CDR2 are MDHEN and SYDVKM. Trimming cost V 5 bases and J 2 bases; bases outside gene matches: 13. The length of the CDR3 is 18 residues.

In DNA, the CDR3 is TGCGCCAGCAGCCACAGACTAGCGGGGCCTTCGAATGAGCAGTTCTTC. Translated, it gives CASSHRLAGPSNEQFF. The chain joins TRBV5-1 to TRBJ2-1, with TRBD2 matching over 11 bases. Germline V gene data show CDR1 as SGHRS and CDR2 as YFSETQ. J lost 7 bases, V lost 4 bases, and 10 bases had no gene match. The CDR3 consists of 16 residues.

The gene calls are TRBV7-2 and TRBJ2-7; TRBD2 matches at 9 bases. The CDR3 contains 15 residues. V was clipped by 3 bases and J by 2 bases; unmatched bases: 5. Germline V gene data show CDR1 as SGHTA and CDR2 as FQGNSA. CDR3 sequence reads: CASSFSGSPAYEQYF. CDR3 nucleotide sequence: TGTGCCAGCAGCTTTAGCGGGAGCCCCGCCTACGAGCAGTACTTC.

The chain combines TRBV5-1 with TRBJ2-5; a weak D match, TRBD1 (6 bases). Per the germline V gene, CDR1 is SGHRS and CDR2 is YFSETQ. This CDR3 spans 16 amino acids. Trimming stripped 0 bases from V and 1 base from J, with 13 bases between. The CDR3 DNA reads as TGCGCCAGCAGCTTGGGAGGGGACACCCGCCAAGAGACCCAGTACTTC. The encoded protein is CASSLGGDTRQETQYF.

The V gene is TRBV19, the J gene TRBJ2-7; the D gene is possibly TRBD1 (5 bases). Per germline, CDR1 LNHDA and CDR2 SQIVND (reference sequence). The CDR3 consists of 13 residues. V was cut by 4 bases and J by 3 bases, with 10 bases left in between. CDR3 protein: CASSTTANYEQYF. DNA for the CDR3: TGTGCCAGTAGTACGACAGCTAACTACGAGCAGTACTTC.

The rearrangement links TRBV18 to TRBJ1-5; D unclear. This CDR3 spans 14 amino acids. Germline assignment: CDR1 KGHSH and CDR2 LQKENI. The V end was cut by 6 bases, the J end by 2 bases, with 11 bases between. The CDR3 sequence: CASSLEGGNQPQHF. The CDR3 coding sequence is TGTGCCAGCTCCCTCGAGGGTGGCAATCAGCCCCAGCATTTT.

The chain combines TRBV2 with TRBJ1-2, with 7 bases matching TRBD1. The V and J ends lost 5 bases and 7 bases, in that order; junction bases with no gene match: 7. This CDR3 contains 13 residues. In germline, CDR1 is SNHLY, CDR2 FYNNEI. The CDR3 protein is CASSNEGASGYTF. The CDR3 nucleotides read TGTGCCAGCAGTAATGAGGGGGCTAGTGGCTACACCTTC. Using reference TRBV2 and TRBJ1-2 for the parts outside the CDR3, the full variable domain is EPEVTQTPSHQVTQMGQEVILRCVPISNHLYFYWYRQILGQKVEFLVSFYNNEISEKSEIFDDQFSVERPDGSNFTLKIRSTKLEDSAMYFCASSNEGASGYTFGSGTRLTVV.

This chain joins TRBV7-8 and TRBJ1-2, with D possibly matching TRBD1 (5 bases). Germline V gene lookup returns CDR1 SGHVS and CDR2 FQNEAQ. The CDR3 covers 14 residues. Trimming took 5 bases from V and 3 from J, leaving 13 bases between them. The chain's CDR3 is CASSSRDFYYGYTF. The CDR3 nucleotides read TGTGCCAGCAGCAGCCGGGACTTCTACTATGGCTACACCTTC.

The chain employs TRBV27 and TRBJ1-6; 8 bases agree with TRBD1. V gave up 7 bases and J gave up 5 bases; unmatched junction bases: 10. CDR1 and CDR2 from the germline V gene are MNHEY and SMNVEV (reference sequence). This CDR3 is 16 amino acids long. The CDR3 spells CASMPGTGHNNSPLHF. The DNA of the CDR3 is TGTGCCAGCATGCCCGGGACAGGACATAATAATTCACCCCTCCACTTT.

The rearrangement links TRBV10-3 to TRBJ1-5; D gene uncertain. Germline V gene data show CDR1 as ENHRY and CDR2 as SYGVKD. The CDR3 contains 16 residues. V was pared by 0 bases and J by 4 bases, with 13 bases between. This CDR3 is CAISESTNRGNQPQHF. The CDR3 nucleotides read TGTGCCATCAGTGAGTCAACAAACCGCGGGAATCAGCCCCAGCATTTT.

The V and J genes are TRBV28 and TRBJ2-7, with 10 bases identical to TRBD2. Trimming cost V 3 bases and J 1 base; bases outside gene matches: 6. CDR1 is MDHEN, CDR2 SYDVKM, per germline. This CDR3 is built from 16 residues. CDR3 residues: CASSFALAGLSYEQYF. CDR3 nucleotide sequence: TGTGCCAGCAGTTTCGCACTAGCGGGACTATCCTACGAGCAGTACTTC.

Comments on this clone: Without the conserved terminal phenylalanine or tryptophan, this CDR3 likely stems from a read error. The V call is TRBV4-3, the J call TRBJ1-2; D is unclear. Germline-derived CDR1 and CDR2 are LGHNA and YSLEER. Trimming removed 0 bases from V and 3 bases from J, with 8 bases in between. The CDR3 extends over 14 amino acids. The DNA for the CDR3 is TGCGCCAGCAGCCAAGACAGTGCCTACTATGGCTACACCCTC. Its translation: CASSQDSAYYGYTL.

The chain couples TRBV28 to TRBJ1-2, with 9 bases aligning to TRBD1. Germline CDR1 MDHEN, CDR2 SYDVKM. This CDR3 region has 15 residues. The V segment lost 5 bases and the J segment 1 base; nucleotides outside the gene matches: 5. The CDR3 DNA follows: TGTGCCAGCAGTCCCCGGGACAGGGTTAACTATGGCTACACCTTC. This gives the protein CASSPRDRVNYGYTF.

The chain has TRBV14 and TRBJ1-1; no definite D call. The CDR3 loop spans 14 amino acids. Germline CDR1 is SGHDN and CDR2 is FVKESK. Trimming removed 0 bases at V and 0 bases at J, with 5 bases between. The CDR3 protein is CASSQEHLNTEAFF. The CDR3 DNA reads TGTGCCAGCAGCCAAGAACACCTGAACACTGAAGCTTTCTTT.

This clone was counted between two and nine times. The V call is TRBV10-3, the J call TRBJ1-2; the D gene is possibly TRBD1 (6 bases). V lost 2 bases, J lost 7 bases, and 8 bases lay in between. The CDR3 is 12 amino acids. CDR1 and CDR2 (germline): ENHRY, SYGVKD. CDR3 amino acids: CAISEPRGGYTF. CDR3 nucleotide sequence: TGTGCCATCAGTGAGCCCAGGGGTGGCTACACCTTC.

The chain employs TRBV7-3 and TRBJ1-3; no definite D call. With 2 bases removed from V and 4 bases from J, the gap between germline ends came to 18 bases. The length of the CDR3 is 17 residues. Germline assignment: CDR1 SGHTA and CDR2 FQGTGA. CDR3 nucleotide sequence: TGTGCCAGCAGCTTATCCGGCAGCCTCGCGGAGGGAAACACCATATATTTT. Protein sequence: CASSLSGSLAEGNTIYF.

This rearrangement joins TRBV27 to TRBJ2-1; D unresolved. V lost 3 bases, J lost 3 bases, and 9 bases lay in between. The CDR3 contains 14 residues. Germline V gene sequence: CDR1 MNHEY, CDR2 SMNVEV (reference sequence). CDR3 sequence (DNA): TGTGCCAGCAGTTTCGGCGGAAGCTACAATGAGCAGTTCTTC. Amino acid sequence: CASSFGGSYNEQFF.